The rows below give T cell receptor beta chains drawn from one sample of a study of Graves' ophthalmopathy and Graves' hyperthyroidism. TCRdb processed the multiplex PCR reads anew with MiXCR; each CDR3 protein has one entry. The sample carries 350,000 to 400,000 distinct CDR3 sequences, about a sixth recorded once. The sequencing input was peripheral blood. The receptors were gathered from a young woman with Graves' ophthalmopathy. CDR3s include the opening cysteine and the closing phenylalanine or tryptophan. Fields, in order: J gene, D gene, V gene, clone size, CDR3 protein, CDR3 DNA. The D gene is left open where the match is weak. For some rows the clone size is stated as once, few or many, or as a class when expanded; others skip it.

TRBJ2-5	TRBD1	TRBV11-1	many	CASSTGTAFLQETQYF	TGTGCCAGCAGCACAGGGACAGCATTTCTACAAGAGACCCAGTACTTC
TRBJ2-7	TRBD2	TRBV3-1	many	CASSRAATSGYEQYF	TGTGCCAGCAGCCGGGCCGCGACTAGCGGCTACGAGCAGTACTTC
TRBJ1-5	-	TRBV2	few	CASFETFGQPQHF	TGTGCCAGCTTTGAAACGTTCGGCCAGCCCCAGCATTTT
TRBJ1-1	TRBD1	TRBV29-1	many	CSGRGGMGENTEAFF	TGCAGCGGCAGGGGGGGAATGGGGGAGAACACTGAAGCTTTCTTT
TRBJ2-5	TRBD2	TRBV25-1	many	CASRLAGEETQYF	TGTGCCAGCAGACTAGCGGGAGAAGAGACCCAGTACTTC
TRBJ1-1	-	TRBV30	many	CAWSVRDGTEAFF	TGTGCCTGGAGTGTGAGGGATGGCACTGAAGCTTTCTTT
TRBJ1-2	TRBD1	TRBV6-5	few	CASSSYGTGVDGYTF	TGTGCCAGCAGTTCTTACGGGACAGGAGTTGATGGCTACACCTTC
TRBJ1-3	-	TRBV12-3/TRBV12-4	many	CASSLKGRTNSGNTIYF	TGTGCCAGCAGTTTGAAGGGCAGAACCAACTCTGGAAACACCATATATTTT
TRBJ1-1	-	TRBV5-1	many	CASSLDGRTEAFF	TGCGCCAGCAGCTTGGACGGTCGTACTGAAGCTTTCTTT
TRBJ2-7	-	TRBV10-3	-	CAISDPLRPIEQYF	TGTGCCATCAGTGACCCCCTCAGACCAATTGAGCAGTACTTC
TRBJ1-2	-	TRBV12-3/TRBV12-4	few	CASSLRSARQFDGYTF	TGTGCCAGCAGTTTAAGGAGCGCCCGCCAGTTCGATGGCTACACCTTC
TRBJ1-3	-	TRBV6-5	many	CASSYLSGLGGNTIYF	TGTGCCAGCAGTTACTTATCGGGGTTGGGAGGAAACACCATATATTTT
TRBJ2-5	TRBD1	TRBV24-1	many	CATSDQGAPTETQYF	TGTGCCACCAGTGATCAGGGGGCCCCCACGGAGACCCAGTACTTC
TRBJ2-7	-	TRBV6-1	many	CASSVSAASSYEQYF	TGTGCCAGCAGCGTCTCCGCCGCCTCCTCCTACGAGCAGTACTTC
TRBJ1-2	TRBD1	TRBV6-2/TRBV6-3	many	CASSETGIYGYTF	TGTGCCAGCAGCGAGACAGGGATCTATGGCTACACCTTC
TRBJ1-2	TRBD1	TRBV12-3/TRBV12-4	many	CASSFGGGSAGYTF	TGTGCCAGCAGTTTCGGAGGGGGCTCGGCTGGCTACACCTTC
TRBJ2-5	-	TRBV11-2	many	CASSLRRLSYQETQYF	TGTGCCAGCAGCTTAAGGCGGCTATCGTACCAAGAGACCCAGTACTTC
TRBJ2-7	TRBD2	TRBV7-2	-	CASSLALADEQYF	TGTGCCAGCAGCTTAGCACTAGCGGACGAGCAGTACTTC
TRBJ2-5	TRBD2	TRBV20-1	-	CSARLAGGPVQETQYF	TGCAGTGCTAGGCTAGCGGGGGGGCCCGTCCAAGAGACCCAGTACTTC
TRBJ1-4	-	TRBV11-2	many	CASSFGHGEKLFF	TGTGCCAGCAGCTTCGGTCACGGCGAAAAACTGTTTTTT
TRBJ1-5	-	TRBV12-3/TRBV12-4	many	CASSPRAHNQPQHF	TGTGCCAGCAGTCCACGAGCCCACAATCAGCCCCAGCATTTT
TRBJ1-6	-	TRBV30	many	CAWSPGRTNSPLHF	TGTGCCTGGAGTCCGGGACGTACTAATTCACCCCTCCACTTT
TRBJ2-4	TRBD1	TRBV6-5	many	CASSYRAGGDIQYF	TGTGCCAGCAGTTATAGGGCAGGGGGAGACATTCAGTACTTC
TRBJ1-1	-	TRBV4-1	many	CASSQGEVMNTEAFF	TGCGCCAGCAGCCAAGGCGAGGTGATGAACACTGAAGCTTTCTTT
TRBJ1-1	-	TRBV6-2/TRBV6-3	few	CASTTRAGTTEAFF	TGTGCCAGCACCACGAGGGCCGGGACCACTGAAGCTTTCTTT
TRBJ1-1	-	TRBV28	many	CASFNDASEAFF	TGTGCCAGCTTCAACGACGCCTCAGAAGCTTTCTTT